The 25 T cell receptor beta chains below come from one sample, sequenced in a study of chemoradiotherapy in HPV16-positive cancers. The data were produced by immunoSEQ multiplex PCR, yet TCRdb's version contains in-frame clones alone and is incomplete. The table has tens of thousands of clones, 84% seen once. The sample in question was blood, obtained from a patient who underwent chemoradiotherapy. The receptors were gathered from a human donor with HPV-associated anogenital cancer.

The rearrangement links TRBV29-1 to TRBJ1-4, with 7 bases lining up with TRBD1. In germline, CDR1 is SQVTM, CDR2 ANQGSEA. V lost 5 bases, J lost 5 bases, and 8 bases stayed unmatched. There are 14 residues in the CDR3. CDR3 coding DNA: TGCAGCGTTTCAATACAGGGGCCAAATGAAAAACTGTTTTTT. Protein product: CSVSIQGPNEKLFF.

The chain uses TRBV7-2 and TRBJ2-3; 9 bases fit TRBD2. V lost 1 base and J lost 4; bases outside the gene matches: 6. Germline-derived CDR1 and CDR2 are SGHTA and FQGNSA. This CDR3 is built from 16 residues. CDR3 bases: TGTGCCAGCAGCTTAGGTGCGGGGGGGGCCCCAGATACGCAGTATTTT. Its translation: CASSLGAGGAPDTQYF.

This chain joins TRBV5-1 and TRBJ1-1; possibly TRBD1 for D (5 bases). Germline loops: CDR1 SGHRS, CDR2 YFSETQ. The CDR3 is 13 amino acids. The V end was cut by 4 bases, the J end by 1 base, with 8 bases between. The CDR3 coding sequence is TGCGCCAGCAGCCGAGGGGAGAACACTGAAGCTTTCTTT. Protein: CASSRGENTEAFF. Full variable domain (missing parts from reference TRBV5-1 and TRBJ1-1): KAGVTQTPRYLIKTRGQQVTLSCSPISGHRSVSWYQQTPGQGLQFLFEYFSETQRNKGNFPGRFSGRQFSNSRSEMNVSTLELGDSALYLCASSRGENTEAFFGQGTRLTVV.

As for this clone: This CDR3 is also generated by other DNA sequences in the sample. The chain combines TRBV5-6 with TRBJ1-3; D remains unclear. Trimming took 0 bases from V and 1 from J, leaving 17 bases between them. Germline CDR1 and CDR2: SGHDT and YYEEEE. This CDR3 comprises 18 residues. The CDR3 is CASSLVVGFRASGNTIYF. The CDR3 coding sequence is TGTGCCAGCAGCTTGGTGGTCGGTTTTCGTGCGTCTGGAAACACCATATATTTT.

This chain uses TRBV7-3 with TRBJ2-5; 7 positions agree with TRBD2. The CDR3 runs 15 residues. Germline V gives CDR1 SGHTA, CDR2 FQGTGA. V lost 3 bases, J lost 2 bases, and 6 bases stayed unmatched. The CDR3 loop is CASSLVGGVQETQYF. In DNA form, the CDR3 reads TGTGCCAGCAGCTTGGTGGGAGGGGTACAAGAGACCCAGTACTTC.

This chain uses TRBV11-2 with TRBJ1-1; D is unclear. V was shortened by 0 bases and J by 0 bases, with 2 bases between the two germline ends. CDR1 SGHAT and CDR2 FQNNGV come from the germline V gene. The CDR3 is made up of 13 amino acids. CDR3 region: CASSLEVNTEAFF. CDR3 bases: TGTGCCAGCAGCTTAGAGGTGAACACTGAAGCTTTCTTT.

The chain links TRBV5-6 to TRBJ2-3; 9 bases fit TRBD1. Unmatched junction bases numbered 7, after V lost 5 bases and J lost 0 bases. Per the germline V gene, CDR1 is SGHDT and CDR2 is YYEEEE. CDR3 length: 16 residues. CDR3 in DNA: TGTGCCAGCAGGTCTGCCGGGACAGGGAGCACAGATACGCAGTATTTT. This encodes CASRSAGTGSTDTQYF.

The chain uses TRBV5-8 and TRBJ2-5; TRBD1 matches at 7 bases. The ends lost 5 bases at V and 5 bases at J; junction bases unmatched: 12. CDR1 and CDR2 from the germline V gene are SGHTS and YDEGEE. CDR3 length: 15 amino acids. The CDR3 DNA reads TGTGCCAGCAGTCTAGGACAGGACGGCAGGGAGACCCAGTACTTC. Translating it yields CASSLGQDGRETQYF.

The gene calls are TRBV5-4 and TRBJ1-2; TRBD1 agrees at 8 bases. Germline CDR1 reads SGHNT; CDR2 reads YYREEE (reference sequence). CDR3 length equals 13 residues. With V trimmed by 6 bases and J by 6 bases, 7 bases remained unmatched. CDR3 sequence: CASNPGGGDGYTF. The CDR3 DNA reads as TGTGCCAGCAACCCAGGGGGCGGCGATGGCTACACCTTC.

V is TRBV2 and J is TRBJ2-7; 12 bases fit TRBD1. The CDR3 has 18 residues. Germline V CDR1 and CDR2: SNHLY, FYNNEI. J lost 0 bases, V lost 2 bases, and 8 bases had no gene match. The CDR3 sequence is CASSETPGQGAASYEQYV. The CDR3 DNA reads TGTGCCAGCAGTGAAACCCCGGGACAGGGGGCGGCCTCCTACGAGCAGTACGTC.

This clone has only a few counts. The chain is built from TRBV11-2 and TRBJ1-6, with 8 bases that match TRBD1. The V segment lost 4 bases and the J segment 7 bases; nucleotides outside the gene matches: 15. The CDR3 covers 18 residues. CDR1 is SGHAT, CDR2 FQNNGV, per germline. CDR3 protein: CASSSWTGNRLRNSPLHF. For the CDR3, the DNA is TGTGCCAGCAGCTCCTGGACAGGGAATCGCCTGAGGAATTCACCCCTCCACTTT. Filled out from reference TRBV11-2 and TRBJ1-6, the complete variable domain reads EAGVAQSPRYKIIEKRQSVAFWCNPISGHATLYWYQQILGQGPKLLIQFQNNGVVDDSQLPKDRFSAERLKGVDSTLKIQPAKLEDSAVYLCASSSWTGNRLRNSPLHFGNGTRLTVT.

This CDR3 reads CASSILSGQREGNTIYF. The CDR3 region has the DNA TGTGCCAGCAGCATATTAAGTGGACAGAGGGAAGGAAACACCATATATTTT. The chain couples TRBV21-1 to TRBJ1-3; TRBD1 is taken as the D call from the table, unchecked against the DNA. TRBV21-1 is an annotated pseudogene. This CDR3 region has 17 residues.

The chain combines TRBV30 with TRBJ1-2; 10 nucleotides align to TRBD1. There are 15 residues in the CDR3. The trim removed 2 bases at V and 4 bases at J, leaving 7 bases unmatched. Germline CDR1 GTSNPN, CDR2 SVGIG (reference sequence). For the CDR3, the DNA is TGTGCCTGGAGTAAGAAAGGGGACAGGGGCTATGGCTACACCTTC. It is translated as CAWSKKGDRGYGYTF.

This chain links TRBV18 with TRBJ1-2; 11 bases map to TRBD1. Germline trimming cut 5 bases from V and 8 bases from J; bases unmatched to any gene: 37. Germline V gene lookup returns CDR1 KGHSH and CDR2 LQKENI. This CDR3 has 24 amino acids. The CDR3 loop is CASSKKPGTGGRVPNPVEFGGYTF. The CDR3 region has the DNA TGTGCCAGCTCAAAAAAACCCGGGACAGGGGGACGCGTTCCGAATCCCGTAGAATTTGGAGGCTACACCTTC. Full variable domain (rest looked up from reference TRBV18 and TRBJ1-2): NAGVMQNPRHLVRRRGQEARLRCSPMKGHSHVYWYRQLPEEGLKFMVYLQKENIIDESGMPKERFSAEFPKEGPSILRIQQVVRGDSAAYFCASSKKPGTGGRVPNPVEFGGYTFGSGTRLTVV.

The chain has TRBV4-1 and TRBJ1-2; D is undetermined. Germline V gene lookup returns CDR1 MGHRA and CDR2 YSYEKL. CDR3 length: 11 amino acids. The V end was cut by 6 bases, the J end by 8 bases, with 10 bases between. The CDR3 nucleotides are TGCGCCAGCAGTTTCGGCAGAGGCTACACCTTC. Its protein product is CASSFGRGYTF.

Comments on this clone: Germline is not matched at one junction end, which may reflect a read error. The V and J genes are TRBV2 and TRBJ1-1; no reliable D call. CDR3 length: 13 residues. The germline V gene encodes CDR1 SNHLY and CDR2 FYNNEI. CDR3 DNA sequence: TGTGCCAGCAGCTATGGGGTGGGTTCTGAGGCTTTCTTT. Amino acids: CASSYGVGSEAFF. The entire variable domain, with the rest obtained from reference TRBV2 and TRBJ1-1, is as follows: EPEVTQTPSHQVTQMGQEVILRCVPISNHLYFYWYRQILGQKVEFLVSFYNNEISEKSEIFDDQFSVERPDGSNFTLKIRSTKLEDSAMYFCASSYGVGSEAFFGQGTRLTVV.

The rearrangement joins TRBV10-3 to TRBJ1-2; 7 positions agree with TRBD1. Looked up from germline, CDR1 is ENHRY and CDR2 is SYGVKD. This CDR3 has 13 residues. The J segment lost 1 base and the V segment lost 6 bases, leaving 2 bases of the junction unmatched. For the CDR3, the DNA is TGTGCCATCAGGGGGACAGATAACTATGGCTACACCTTC. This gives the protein CAIRGTDNYGYTF.

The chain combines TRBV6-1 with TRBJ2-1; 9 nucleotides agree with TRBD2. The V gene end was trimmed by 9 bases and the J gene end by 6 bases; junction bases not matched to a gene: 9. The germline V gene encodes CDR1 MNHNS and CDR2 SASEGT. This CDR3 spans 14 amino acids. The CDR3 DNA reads TGTGCCAGTCGCCCGGGACTAGCCCCCAATGAGCAGTTCTTC. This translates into CASRPGLAPNEQFF.

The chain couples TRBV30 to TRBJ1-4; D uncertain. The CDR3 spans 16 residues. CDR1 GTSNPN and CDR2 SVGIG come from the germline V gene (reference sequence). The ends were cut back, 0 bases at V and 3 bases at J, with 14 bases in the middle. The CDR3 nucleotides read TGTGCCTGGAGTGTACGCGACCGGGTAGCTAATGAAAAACTGTTTTTT. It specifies CAWSVRDRVANEKLFF. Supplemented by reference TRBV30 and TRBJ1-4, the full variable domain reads SQTIHQWPATLVQPVGSPLSLECTVEGTSNPNLYWYRQAAGRGLQLLFYSVGIGQISSEVPQNLSASRPQDRQFILSSKKLLLSDSGFYLCAWSVRDRVANEKLFFGSGTQLSVL.

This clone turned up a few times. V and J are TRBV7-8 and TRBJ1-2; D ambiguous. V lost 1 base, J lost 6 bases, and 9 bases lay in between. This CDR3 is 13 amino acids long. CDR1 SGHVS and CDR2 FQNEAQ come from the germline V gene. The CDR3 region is CASSLGVVDGYTF. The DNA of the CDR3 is TGTGCCAGCAGCTTAGGGGTGGTAGATGGCTACACCTTC.

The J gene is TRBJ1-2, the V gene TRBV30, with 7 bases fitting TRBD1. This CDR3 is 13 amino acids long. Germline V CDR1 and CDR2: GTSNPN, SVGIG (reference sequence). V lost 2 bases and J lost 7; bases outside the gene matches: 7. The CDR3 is CAWSWRQGAGYTF. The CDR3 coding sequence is TGTGCCTGGAGTTGGCGACAGGGAGCTGGCTACACCTTC. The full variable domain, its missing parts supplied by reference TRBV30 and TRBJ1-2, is SQTIHQWPATLVQPVGSPLSLECTVEGTSNPNLYWYRQAAGRGLQLLFYSVGIGQISSEVPQNLSASRPQDRQFILSSKKLLLSDSGFYLCAWSWRQGAGYTFGSGTRLTVV.

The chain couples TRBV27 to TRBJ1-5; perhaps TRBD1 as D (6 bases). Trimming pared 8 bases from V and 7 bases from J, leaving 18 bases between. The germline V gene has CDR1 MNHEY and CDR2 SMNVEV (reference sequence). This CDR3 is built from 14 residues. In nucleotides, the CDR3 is TGTGCCAGCGCTACAGGGCGGCCGGGGCAGCCCCAGCATTTT. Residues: CASATGRPGQPQHF.

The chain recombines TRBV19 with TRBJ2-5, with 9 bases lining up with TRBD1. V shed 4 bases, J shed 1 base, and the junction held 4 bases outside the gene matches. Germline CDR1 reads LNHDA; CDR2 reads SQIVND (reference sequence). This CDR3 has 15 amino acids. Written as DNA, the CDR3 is TGTGCCAGTAGTAGTGGGACAGGGCTCCAAGAGACCCAGTACTTC. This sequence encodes CASSSGTGLQETQYF.

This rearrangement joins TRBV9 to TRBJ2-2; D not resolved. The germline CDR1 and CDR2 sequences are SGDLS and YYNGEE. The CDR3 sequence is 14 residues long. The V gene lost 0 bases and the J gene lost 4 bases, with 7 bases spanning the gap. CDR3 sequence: CASSVVDATGELFF. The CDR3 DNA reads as TGTGCCAGCAGCGTAGTGGACGCCACCGGGGAGCTGTTTTTT.

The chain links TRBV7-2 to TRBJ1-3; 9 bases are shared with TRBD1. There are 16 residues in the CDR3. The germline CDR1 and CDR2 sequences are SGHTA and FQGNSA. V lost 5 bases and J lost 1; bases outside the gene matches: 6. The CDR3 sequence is CASSAGQGRSGNTIYF. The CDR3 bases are TGTGCCAGCAGCGCCGGACAGGGGAGGTCTGGAAACACCATATATTTT.